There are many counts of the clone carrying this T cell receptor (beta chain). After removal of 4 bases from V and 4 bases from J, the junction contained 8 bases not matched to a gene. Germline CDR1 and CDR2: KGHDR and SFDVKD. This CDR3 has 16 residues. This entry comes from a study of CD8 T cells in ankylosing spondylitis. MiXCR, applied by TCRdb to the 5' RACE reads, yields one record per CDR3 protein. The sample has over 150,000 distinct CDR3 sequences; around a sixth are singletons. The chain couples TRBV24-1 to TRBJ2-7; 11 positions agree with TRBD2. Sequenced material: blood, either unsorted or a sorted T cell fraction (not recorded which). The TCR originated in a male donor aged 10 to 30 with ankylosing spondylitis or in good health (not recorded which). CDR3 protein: CATSEILAGEFYEQYV. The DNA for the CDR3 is TGTGCCACCAGTGAAATACTAGCGGGAGAGTTTTACGAGCAGTACGTC.